This T cell receptor beta chain was sequenced for a study of cytomegalovirus exposure and HLA in healthy donors. Turning to this clone: Its antigen remains unidentified.

General observations from the study: The dataset shows that most TCR sequences were rare, while some public TCRs occurred in many donors.

TCRdb keeps only in-frame clones here, not all; method: immunoSEQ multiplex PCR. The data show around 150,000 clones, with about 89% seen just once and 3.3% held by the top ten. The TCR comes from a woman between 18 and 30 years old in good health and CMV-seropositive. The sample was PBMCs.

CDR3 residues: CASSQGGRAANEQFF. The CDR3 bases are TGTGCCAGCAGCCAAGGGGGGAGGGCCGCCAATGAGCAGTTCTTC. The chain employs TRBV7-2 and TRBJ2-1, with D maybe TRBD2 (7 bases). The CDR3 is 15 amino acids. The V and J ends lost 5 bases and 6 bases respectively, with 17 bases between them. Per the germline V gene, CDR1 is SGHTA and CDR2 is FQGNSA.